The rows below give T cell receptor beta chains drawn from one sample of a study of identical twins. TCRdb used MiXCR to reprocess the 5' RACE reads, holding one entry per CDR3 protein. The sample lists approximately 630,000 distinct CDR3 sequences; just over 7% were seen once. These data also featured in a second study, about yellow fever vaccine responses in identical twins.

The sample comprised PBMCs. The receptors stem from a young woman in good health. Each CDR3 is given with its conserved first and last residue. The order of the fields is D gene, J gene, clone size, V gene, CDR3 length, CDR3 DNA, CDR3 protein. D genes are given only for firm matches. The size of a clone is reported for some rows only, either as once, few or many, or as a class for expanded clones.

D gene: TRBD1; J gene: TRBJ1-3; clone size: few; V gene: TRBV6-1; CDR3 length: 14; CDR3 DNA: TGTGCCAGCAGCGGGACAGGCACTGGAAACACCATATATTTT; CDR3 protein: CASSGTGTGNTIYF
D gene: NA; J gene: TRBJ1-4; clone size: many; V gene: TRBV6-5; CDR3 length: 17; CDR3 DNA: TGTGCCAGCAGTTACCGGGACCCCAAAGGGTATAATGAAAAACTGTTTTTT; CDR3 protein: CASSYRDPKGYNEKLFF
D gene: NA; J gene: TRBJ2-1; clone size: many; V gene: TRBV11-2; CDR3 length: 18; CDR3 DNA: TGTGCCAGCAGCTTAGGTCGGGGGAACCCACAGGAAGGCAATGAGCAGTTCTTC; CDR3 protein: CASSLGRGNPQEGNEQFF
D gene: TRBD1; J gene: TRBJ2-3; clone size: many; V gene: TRBV6-4; CDR3 length: 14; CDR3 DNA: TGTGCCAGCAGTGACCAGACAGGGGGGCATACGCAGTATTTT; CDR3 protein: CASSDQTGGHTQYF
D gene: TRBD1; J gene: TRBJ2-5; clone size: many; V gene: TRBV28; CDR3 length: 13; CDR3 DNA: TGTGCCAGCAGGCCGACAGGGGGCGAGACCCAGTACTTC; CDR3 protein: CASRPTGGETQYF
D gene: TRBD2; J gene: TRBJ2-5; clone size: few; V gene: TRBV19; CDR3 length: 16; CDR3 DNA: TGTGCCAGTAGTGAGGGACTAGCAGGCGTAAAAGAGACCCAGTACTTC; CDR3 protein: CASSEGLAGVKETQYF
D gene: NA; J gene: TRBJ2-2; clone size: few; V gene: TRBV27; CDR3 length: 15; CDR3 DNA: TGTGCCAGCAGTTTAAGGAGGGGGTTTGCCGGGGAGCTGTTTTTT; CDR3 protein: CASSLRRGFAGELFF
D gene: TRBD2; J gene: TRBJ2-1; clone size: NA; V gene: TRBV5-4; CDR3 length: 15; CDR3 DNA: TGTGCCAGCAGCTTGGAGACAGCGGGATGGAACGAGCAGTTCTTC; CDR3 protein: CASSLETAGWNEQFF
D gene: NA; J gene: TRBJ2-1; clone size: few; V gene: TRBV6-2/TRBV6-3; CDR3 length: 15; CDR3 DNA: TGTGCCAGCAGTTGGGACGGAGGGGGCTACAATGAGCAGTTCTTC; CDR3 protein: CASSWDGGGYNEQFF
D gene: TRBD2; J gene: TRBJ2-1; clone size: many; V gene: TRBV10-3; CDR3 length: 15; CDR3 DNA: TGTGCCATCAGCCCCGGGACTAGCGGATACAATGAGCAGTTCTTC; CDR3 protein: CAISPGTSGYNEQFF
D gene: TRBD1; J gene: TRBJ1-1; clone size: few; V gene: TRBV27; CDR3 length: 18; CDR3 DNA: TGTGCCAGCAGACCTCTCCCTGTTAGGGGGCATCCTTACACTGAAGCTTTCTTT; CDR3 protein: CASRPLPVRGHPYTEAFF
D gene: NA; J gene: TRBJ2-2; clone size: NA; V gene: TRBV24-1; CDR3 length: 18; CDR3 DNA: TGTGCCACCAGTGACCCTTCCACTGCCAGGGTACCCACCGGGGAGCTGTTTTTT; CDR3 protein: CATSDPSTARVPTGELFF
D gene: TRBD2; J gene: TRBJ2-7; clone size: few; V gene: TRBV2; CDR3 length: 15; CDR3 DNA: TGTGCCAGCAGTGAAGCTAGCGGGAGGATCTACGAGCAGTACTTC; CDR3 protein: CASSEASGRIYEQYF
D gene: NA; J gene: TRBJ1-5; clone size: few; V gene: TRBV10-3; CDR3 length: 15; CDR3 DNA: TGTGCCATCAGTGAGTCGGGGTTACCCGATCAGCCCCAGCATTTT; CDR3 protein: CAISESGLPDQPQHF
D gene: NA; J gene: TRBJ1-6; clone size: many; V gene: TRBV4-1; CDR3 length: 15; CDR3 DNA: TGCGCCAGCAGCCAGGAAGACAGGTATAATTCACCCCTCCACTTT; CDR3 protein: CASSQEDRYNSPLHF
D gene: TRBD1; J gene: TRBJ1-2; clone size: few; V gene: TRBV3-1; CDR3 length: 17; CDR3 DNA: TGTGCCAGCAGCCAAGAGTCCGGGACAGGATCTTTCTATGGCTACACCTTC; CDR3 protein: CASSQESGTGSFYGYTF
D gene: NA; J gene: TRBJ2-3; clone size: NA; V gene: TRBV12-3/TRBV12-4; CDR3 length: 16; CDR3 DNA: TGTGCCAGCAGTTTAGCCAGCCGGTGGGGCACAGATACGCAGTATTTT; CDR3 protein: CASSLASRWGTDTQYF
D gene: TRBD1; J gene: TRBJ1-5; clone size: many; V gene: TRBV2; CDR3 length: 13; CDR3 DNA: TGTGCCAGCAGTCGGACAGGGGTCCAGCCCCAGCATTTT; CDR3 protein: CASSRTGVQPQHF
D gene: NA; J gene: TRBJ2-2; clone size: few; V gene: TRBV10-1; CDR3 length: 14; CDR3 DNA: TGCGCCAGCAGTGAACAGATGAACACCGGGGAGCTGTTTTTT; CDR3 protein: CASSEQMNTGELFF
D gene: NA; J gene: TRBJ2-5; clone size: NA; V gene: TRBV11-2; CDR3 length: 15; CDR3 DNA: TGTGCCAGCAGCTTCGGGGGTTCGACCCTCAAGACCCAGTACTTC; CDR3 protein: CASSFGGSTLKTQYF
D gene: TRBD1; J gene: TRBJ2-7; clone size: many; V gene: TRBV29-1; CDR3 length: 12; CDR3 DNA: TGCAGCGTTCGGACAGGTGCCTACGAGCAGTACTTC; CDR3 protein: CSVRTGAYEQYF
D gene: NA; J gene: TRBJ2-1; clone size: few; V gene: TRBV20-1; CDR3 length: 14; CDR3 DNA: TGCAGTGCTAGAGTCGACCAGTCCTACAATGAGCAGTTCTTC; CDR3 protein: CSARVDQSYNEQFF
D gene: TRBD1; J gene: TRBJ1-1; clone size: NA; V gene: TRBV11-2; CDR3 length: 15; CDR3 DNA: TGTGCCAGCAGCTTGAGCAGGGGGGCGAACACTGAAGCTTTCTTT; CDR3 protein: CASSLSRGANTEAFF
D gene: NA; J gene: TRBJ2-7; clone size: few; V gene: TRBV20-1; CDR3 length: 16; CDR3 DNA: TGCAGTGCTAGTAACCCGGACAAGATAACCTCCTACGAGCAGTACTTC; CDR3 protein: CSASNPDKITSYEQYF
D gene: TRBD2; J gene: TRBJ2-1; clone size: NA; V gene: TRBV24-1; CDR3 length: 16; CDR3 DNA: TGTGCCACCAGTGATCCGGGACTAGCGGGAGATCTTGAGCAGTTCTTC; CDR3 protein: CATSDPGLAGDLEQFF
D gene: NA; J gene: TRBJ1-5; clone size: many; V gene: TRBV2; CDR3 length: 12; CDR3 DNA: TGTGCCAGCAGTTATAGCAATCAGCCCCAGCATTTT; CDR3 protein: CASSYSNQPQHF
D gene: TRBD1; J gene: TRBJ2-4; clone size: many; V gene: TRBV5-1; CDR3 length: 15; CDR3 DNA: TGCGCCAGCAGCCCTGGGACAGGGGCGTTAGGCATTCAGTACTTC; CDR3 protein: CASSPGTGALGIQYF
D gene: NA; J gene: TRBJ2-1; clone size: few; V gene: TRBV4-2; CDR3 length: 16; CDR3 DNA: TGTGCCAGCAGCCAACTAATGACGGGACCGTACAATGAGCAGTTCTTC; CDR3 protein: CASSQLMTGPYNEQFF
D gene: NA; J gene: TRBJ2-2; clone size: NA; V gene: TRBV5-5; CDR3 length: 16; CDR3 DNA: TGTGCCAGCAGCTCCCGGGGAGGGGGGAGCACCGGGGAGCTGTTTTTT; CDR3 protein: CASSSRGGGSTGELFF
D gene: TRBD2; J gene: TRBJ2-1; clone size: many; V gene: TRBV28; CDR3 length: 20; CDR3 DNA: TGTGCCAGCAGTTTTAGGGCCGGGACTAGCGGGGGAAGCACCCTCGATGAGCAGTTCTTC; CDR3 protein: CASSFRAGTSGGSTLDEQFF
D gene: NA; J gene: TRBJ1-2; clone size: many; V gene: TRBV10-3; CDR3 length: 12; CDR3 DNA: TGTGCCATCGGTGGAGGGACCTATGGCTACACCTTC; CDR3 protein: CAIGGGTYGYTF
D gene: NA; J gene: TRBJ2-5; clone size: many; V gene: TRBV27; CDR3 length: 13; CDR3 DNA: TGTGCCAGCAGTCAAAACCTCCAAGAGACCCAGTACTTC; CDR3 protein: CASSQNLQETQYF
D gene: NA; J gene: TRBJ1-5; clone size: many; V gene: TRBV18; CDR3 length: 13; CDR3 DNA: TGTGCCAGCTCACCGGAGAGAAATCAGCCCCAGCATTTT; CDR3 protein: CASSPERNQPQHF
D gene: NA; J gene: TRBJ1-2; clone size: few; V gene: TRBV4-1; CDR3 length: 14; CDR3 DNA: TGCGCCAGCAGCCCGAGGGCTGGATACTATGGCTACACCTTC; CDR3 protein: CASSPRAGYYGYTF
D gene: NA; J gene: TRBJ1-3; clone size: many; V gene: TRBV29-1; CDR3 length: 14; CDR3 DNA: TGCAGCGTTCGTGACAGCTCCTCTGGAAACACCATATATTTT; CDR3 protein: CSVRDSSSGNTIYF
D gene: NA; J gene: TRBJ1-2; clone size: few; V gene: TRBV4-1; CDR3 length: 15; CDR3 DNA: TGCGCCAGCAGCCAAGACGGCCAGGGATTGGTTGGCTACACCTTC; CDR3 protein: CASSQDGQGLVGYTF
D gene: TRBD1; J gene: TRBJ1-3; clone size: few; V gene: TRBV12-3/TRBV12-4; CDR3 length: 18; CDR3 DNA: TGTGCCAGCAGCCCCGGACAGGGGGCGACCAGCTCTGGAAACACCATATATTTT; CDR3 protein: CASSPGQGATSSGNTIYF
D gene: NA; J gene: TRBJ2-1; clone size: NA; V gene: TRBV28; CDR3 length: 14; CDR3 DNA: TGTGCCAGCAGTTTACACGGGACCTACAATGAGCAGTTCTTC; CDR3 protein: CASSLHGTYNEQFF
D gene: TRBD2; J gene: TRBJ2-7; clone size: few; V gene: TRBV20-1; CDR3 length: 14; CDR3 DNA: TGCAGTGCTAGTAGCGGGAGGGCCTCCTACGAGCAGTACTTC; CDR3 protein: CSASSGRASYEQYF
D gene: NA; J gene: TRBJ1-1; clone size: few; V gene: TRBV10-2; CDR3 length: 12; CDR3 DNA: TGCGCCAGCAGTGGGAGGAACACTGAAGCTTTCTTT; CDR3 protein: CASSGRNTEAFF
D gene: NA; J gene: TRBJ1-2; clone size: many; V gene: TRBV2; CDR3 length: 14; CDR3 DNA: TGTGCCAGCAGTCCTAGGACAGCTTTAACTGGCTACACCTTC; CDR3 protein: CASSPRTALTGYTF
D gene: NA; J gene: TRBJ2-3; clone size: NA; V gene: TRBV7-6; CDR3 length: 14; CDR3 DNA: TGTGCCAGCAGCTTAGTGGCAGATTCAGATACGCAGTATTTT; CDR3 protein: CASSLVADSDTQYF
D gene: NA; J gene: TRBJ2-1; clone size: many; V gene: TRBV24-1; CDR3 length: 12; CDR3 DNA: TGTGCCACCAGTGTCCTAGATGCTGAGCAGTTCTTC; CDR3 protein: CATSVLDAEQFF
D gene: NA; J gene: TRBJ2-1; clone size: many; V gene: TRBV24-1; CDR3 length: 13; CDR3 DNA: TGTGCCACCAGTGGTGGGTCAGGGAATGAGCAGTTCTTC; CDR3 protein: CATSGGSGNEQFF
D gene: TRBD1; J gene: TRBJ2-1; clone size: many; V gene: TRBV7-8; CDR3 length: 16; CDR3 DNA: TGTGCCAGCAGCCCCGGGTCGGGACAGGGGGCTAATGAGCAGTTCTTC; CDR3 protein: CASSPGSGQGANEQFF
D gene: NA; J gene: TRBJ1-1; clone size: many; V gene: TRBV7-9; CDR3 length: 12; CDR3 DNA: TGTGCCAGCAGCCCGAGGACAGCCGAAGCTTTCTTT; CDR3 protein: CASSPRTAEAFF
D gene: NA; J gene: TRBJ2-1; clone size: many; V gene: TRBV9; CDR3 length: 14; CDR3 DNA: TGTGCCAGCAGCGTAGGGACTACCGTATCACGGCAGTTCTTC; CDR3 protein: CASSVGTTVSRQFF
D gene: TRBD2; J gene: TRBJ2-3; clone size: NA; V gene: TRBV20-1; CDR3 length: 15; CDR3 DNA: TGCAGTGCTTTTCCCCGGACTAGCGGGAGAAATACGCAGTATTTT; CDR3 protein: CSAFPRTSGRNTQYF
D gene: NA; J gene: TRBJ2-7; clone size: few; V gene: TRBV11-2; CDR3 length: 15; CDR3 DNA: TGTGCCAGCAGCTTAATCACAACCCCTTCCTACGAGCAGTACTTC; CDR3 protein: CASSLITTPSYEQYF
D gene: NA; J gene: TRBJ2-1; clone size: NA; V gene: TRBV6-1; CDR3 length: 15; CDR3 DNA: TGTGCCAGCAGCAGTCCAGCGGATACCTACAATGAGCAGTTCTTC; CDR3 protein: CASSSPADTYNEQFF
D gene: NA; J gene: TRBJ2-1; clone size: few; V gene: TRBV12-3/TRBV12-4; CDR3 length: 12; CDR3 DNA: TGTGCCAGCAGTTCAGGCGGGCGCGAGCAGTTCTTC; CDR3 protein: CASSSGGREQFF
D gene: NA; J gene: TRBJ1-1; clone size: many; V gene: TRBV27; CDR3 length: 14; CDR3 DNA: TGTGCCAGCAGTTCTGGGGGCTTAAGGACTGAAGCTTTCTTT; CDR3 protein: CASSSGGLRTEAFF
D gene: TRBD1; J gene: TRBJ2-1; clone size: few; V gene: TRBV7-8; CDR3 length: 15; CDR3 DNA: TGTGCCAGCAGCTCCCTTGGACAGGGGGAAGATGAGCAGTTCTTC; CDR3 protein: CASSSLGQGEDEQFF
D gene: NA; J gene: TRBJ1-6; clone size: NA; V gene: TRBV15; CDR3 length: 14; CDR3 DNA: TGTGCCACCAGTCTTCCACAGGGAGGGACACCCCTCCACTTT; CDR3 protein: CATSLPQGGTPLHF
D gene: TRBD2; J gene: TRBJ2-1; clone size: many; V gene: TRBV12-3/TRBV12-4; CDR3 length: 15; CDR3 DNA: TGTGCCAGCAGTTTTCTAGCGGGAGGTCATAATGAGCAGTTCTTC; CDR3 protein: CASSFLAGGHNEQFF
D gene: NA; J gene: TRBJ2-3; clone size: many; V gene: TRBV2; CDR3 length: 14; CDR3 DNA: TGTGCCAGCAGCCGACCCTCGGGCACAGATACGCAGTATTTT; CDR3 protein: CASSRPSGTDTQYF
D gene: NA; J gene: TRBJ2-2; clone size: NA; V gene: TRBV3-1; CDR3 length: 16; CDR3 DNA: TGTGCCAGCAGCCTAGACCGACCTATTAACACCGGGGAGCTGTTTTTT; CDR3 protein: CASSLDRPINTGELFF